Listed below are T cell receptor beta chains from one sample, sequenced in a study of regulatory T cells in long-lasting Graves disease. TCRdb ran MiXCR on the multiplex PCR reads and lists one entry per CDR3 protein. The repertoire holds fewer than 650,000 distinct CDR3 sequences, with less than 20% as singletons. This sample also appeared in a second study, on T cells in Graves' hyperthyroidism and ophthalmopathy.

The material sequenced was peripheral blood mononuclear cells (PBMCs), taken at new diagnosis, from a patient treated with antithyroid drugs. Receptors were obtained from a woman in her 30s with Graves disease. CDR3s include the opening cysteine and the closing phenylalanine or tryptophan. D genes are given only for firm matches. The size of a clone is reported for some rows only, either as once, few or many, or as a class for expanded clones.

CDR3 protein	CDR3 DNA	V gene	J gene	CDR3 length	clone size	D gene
CASSRGQGKAFF	TGTGCCAGCAGTCGTGGACAGGGAAAAGCTTTCTTT	TRBV12-3/TRBV12-4	TRBJ1-1	12	many	TRBD1
CASSYGRGTSGGGFDEQFF	TGTGCCAGCAGCTACGGGAGAGGGACTAGCGGAGGGGGCTTCGATGAGCAGTTCTTC	TRBV7-6	TRBJ2-1	19	.	TRBD2
CASSWRASYEQYF	TGTGCCAGCAGTTGGCGGGCTTCCTACGAGCAGTACTTC	TRBV27	TRBJ2-7	13	few	.
CASSEMGARNLNEQFF	TGTGCCAGCAGTGAAATGGGGGCGCGTAATCTTAATGAGCAGTTCTTC	TRBV6-1	TRBJ2-1	16	many	.
CSVERLEYNEQFF	TGCAGCGTTGAGAGACTAGAATACAATGAGCAGTTCTTC	TRBV29-1	TRBJ2-1	13	few	.
CASSAMTGRSEAFF	TGTGCCAGCAGCGCAATGACAGGGAGGTCTGAAGCTTTCTTT	TRBV9	TRBJ1-1	14	few	TRBD1
CASSPSTGGESGGYTF	TGCGCCAGCAGCCCCTCCACAGGGGGCGAGTCGGGTGGCTACACCTTC	TRBV5-1	TRBJ1-2	16	.	TRBD1
CATGDRAYNEQFF	TGTGCCACCGGGGATCGGGCGTACAATGAGCAGTTCTTC	TRBV24-1	TRBJ2-1	13	.	.
CASKGRPGHYEQYF	TGTGCCAGCAAGGGCCGGCCGGGACACTACGAGCAGTACTTC	TRBV28	TRBJ2-7	14	many	.
CASTLDGGGKETQYF	TGTGCCAGCACCCTTGATGGAGGGGGGAAAGAGACCCAGTACTTC	TRBV5-6	TRBJ2-5	15	few	.
CASTPGTGRFEKLFF	TGTGCCAGCACGCCCGGGACAGGAAGGTTTGAAAAACTGTTTTTT	TRBV6-1	TRBJ1-4	15	many	TRBD1
CASSVGTIQAGEQYF	TGTGCCAGCAGCGTCGGGACAATCCAGGCAGGCGAGCAGTACTTC	TRBV9	TRBJ2-7	15	many	.
CASSRARPKPGNTIYF	TGTGCCAGCAGCCGGGCCCGACCGAAGCCTGGAAACACCATATATTTT	TRBV16	TRBJ1-3	16	.	.
CASRFAQVNTGELFF	TGTGCCAGCAGGTTCGCGCAGGTGAACACCGGGGAGCTGTTTTTT	TRBV2	TRBJ2-2	15	many	.
CSAAPLGVTFWEQYF	TGCAGTGCCGCCCCCCTAGGAGTAACATTTTGGGAGCAGTACTTC	TRBV20-1	TRBJ2-7	15	.	.
CASSLLVYTDTQYF	TGTGCCAGCAGCTTACTCGTATACACAGATACGCAGTATTTT	TRBV7-2	TRBJ2-3	14	many	.
CATQLLGLTDTQYF	TGTGCCACTCAATTACTAGGTCTTACAGATACGCAGTATTTT	TRBV28	TRBJ2-3	14	.	.
CASSSTDRDMVQYF	TGTGCCAGCAGCTCTACCGACAGGGATATGGTGCAGTACTTC	TRBV28	TRBJ2-7	14	.	TRBD1
CSVDARHLNYGYTF	TGCAGCGTTGATGCCCGTCACCTTAACTATGGCTACACCTTC	TRBV29-1	TRBJ1-2	14	many	.
CAWSPPRGPGSPQHF	TGTGCCTGGAGTCCCCCGAGGGGTCCAGGGTCGCCCCAGCATTTT	TRBV30	TRBJ1-5	15	few	.
CASSWFPGSGAGVNEQFF	TGTGCCAGCAGTTGGTTCCCAGGATCGGGAGCGGGAGTCAATGAGCAGTTCTTC	TRBV28	TRBJ2-1	18	many	TRBD2
CSALGVREQYF	TGCAGTGCCCTGGGAGTCCGCGAGCAGTACTTC	TRBV20-1	TRBJ2-7	11	.	.
CASFSDRGSYEQYF	TGTGCCAGCTTTTCGGACAGGGGCTCCTACGAGCAGTACTTC	TRBV2	TRBJ2-7	14	.	TRBD1
CSAPWRYEQYF	TGCAGTGCTCCCTGGAGGTACGAGCAGTACTTC	TRBV20-1	TRBJ2-7	11	many	.
CASSETDWNTQYF	TGCGCCAGCAGTGAGACCGACTGGAATACGCAGTATTTT	TRBV10-2	TRBJ2-3	13	.	.